What follows are 18 T cell receptor beta chains derived from one specimen sequenced in a study of T-cell reconstitution after alpha-beta-depleted transplantation in children. Library preparation (for TCRbeta) was performed with unique molecular identifiers. Using its own MiXCR run on the PCR reads, TCRdb lists one record per CDR3 protein. Among approximately 220,000 distinct CDR3 sequences listed, about a sixth were seen once. The material was PBMCs, mostly from graft donor cells, obtained 360 days after TCRalphabeta/CD19-depleted stem cell transplant. The source of these receptors is a male patient aged 2-10 years who had a stem cell transplant for acute lymphoblastic leukemia, so the T cells may come from the graft donor.

This clonotype occurred a few times. V and J are TRBV15 and TRBJ2-7; D is perhaps TRBD1 (5 bases). The V gene lost 5 bases and the J gene lost 6 bases, with 17 bases spanning the gap. Germline V lookup: CDR1 LNHNV, CDR2 YYDKDF (reference sequence). The CDR3 sequence is 14 residues long. CDR3 DNA sequence: TGTGCCACCAGCCGTGGGCAGACCCAGGGCGAGCAGTACTTC. Translation gives CATSRGQTQGEQYF.

This clonotype was observed at least ten times. The rearrangement joins TRBV12-3 or TRBV12-4 to TRBJ1-1, with a weak D call TRBD1 (5 bases). Trimming removed 7 bases at V and 1 base at J, with 13 bases between. This CDR3 spans 14 amino acids. CDR3 sequence reads: CASTPMRGNTEAFF. The CDR3, as DNA: TGTGCCAGCACCCCCATGAGGGGGAACACTGAAGCTTTCTTT.

This clonotype appeared a few times. V gene TRBV10-3 combines with J gene TRBJ2-1, with no clear D. In germline, CDR1 is ENHRY, CDR2 SYGVKD. V was pared by 6 bases and J by 5 bases, with 5 bases between. The CDR3 sequence is 11 residues long. The CDR3, as DNA: TGTGCCATCAGAGGAGACAATGAGCAGTTCTTC. Translated, it gives CAIRGDNEQFF.

This clonotype has only a few counts. This chain connects TRBV4-3 to TRBJ1-4; no reliable D call. CDR1 is LGHNA and CDR2 is YSLEER in the germline V gene. The ends were cut back, 4 bases at V and 7 bases at J, with 19 bases in the middle. The CDR3 covers 16 residues. The CDR3 protein is CASSRVVSDWGEKLFF. The DNA of the CDR3 is TGCGCCAGCAGCCGAGTTGTGAGTGACTGGGGTGAAAAACTGTTTTTT.

The V and J genes are TRBV7-2 and TRBJ2-7, with D possibly TRBD1 on 5 matching bases. Germline-derived CDR1 and CDR2 are SGHTA and FQGNSA. The CDR3 has 13 residues. The V gene lost 3 bases and the J gene lost 3 bases, with 9 bases spanning the gap. CDR3 nucleotide sequence: TGTGCCAGCAGCTTCGACAGATTCTACGAGCAGTACTTC. Translating it yields CASSFDRFYEQYF.

V usage is TRBV7-6 and J usage is TRBJ2-1; 7 bases agree with TRBD2. The CDR3 extends over 16 amino acids. The trim removed 4 bases at V and 9 bases at J, leaving 15 bases unmatched. The V gene's germline CDR1 is SGHVS and CDR2 FNYEAQ. The DNA for the CDR3 is TGTGCCAGCAGCTCACACAGTGGGCGGGGGTCTCGTGAGCAGTTCTTC. It specifies CASSSHSGRGSREQFF.

Only a few counts were recorded for this clonotype. The chain joins TRBV29-1 to TRBJ2-4; D gene uncertain. V dropped 4 bases and J dropped 1 base, with 8 bases sitting between them. Per germline, CDR1 SQVTM and CDR2 ANQGSEA. The CDR3 is 13 residues long. Here the CDR3 DNA reads TGCAGCGTTGTAGGGCGGGCCAAAAACATTCAGTACTTC. Translation: CSVVGRAKNIQYF. Drawing the rest from reference TRBV29-1 and TRBJ2-4, the complete variable domain is SAVISQKPSRDICQRGTSLTIQCQVDSQVTMMFWYRQQPGQSLTLIATANQGSEATYESGFVIDKFPISRPNLTFSTLTVSNMSPEDSSIYLCSVVGRAKNIQYFGAGTRLSVL.

This clonotype was counted a few times. V usage is TRBV6-1 and J usage is TRBJ1-1, with D possibly matching TRBD1 (5 bases). Trimming stripped 6 bases from V and 1 base from J, with 12 bases between. Germline CDR1 MNHNS, CDR2 SASEGT. The CDR3 runs to 14 residues. The chain's CDR3 is CASRTPGGNTEAFF. The CDR3 region has the DNA TGTGCCAGCAGGACGCCGGGGGGGAACACTGAAGCTTTCTTT.

In DNA form, the CDR3 reads TGTGCCAGCAGCTTACATACAGGGGTAGGGACTGAAGCTTTCTTT. This sequence encodes CASSLHTGVGTEAFF. The chain combines TRBV7-9 with TRBJ1-1; TRBD1 aligns across 7 bases. Germline V CDR1 and CDR2: SEHNR, FQNEAQ (reference sequence). The ends lost 2 bases at V and 5 bases at J; junction bases unmatched: 8. This CDR3 spans 15 amino acids.

The rearrangement links TRBV6-2 or TRBV6-3 to TRBJ1-2; D might be TRBD1 (5 bases). The V end lost 5 bases, the J end lost 5 bases, and 9 bases lay between the germline ends. Germline CDR1 is MNHEY and CDR2 is SVGEGT. CDR3 length: 12 amino acids. CDR3 sequence reads: CASSRGTYGYTF. The CDR3 nucleotides read TGTGCCAGCAGTAGAGGGACGTATGGCTACACCTTC.

This clonotype turned up a few times. The CDR3 nucleotides are TGTGCCAGCAACGGACAGGCCGCGGGCCCCCTCCACTTT. It encodes CASNGQAAGPLHF. V and J are TRBV2 and TRBJ1-6, with 7 nucleotides matching TRBD1. The germline V gene encodes CDR1 SNHLY and CDR2 FYNNEI. CDR3 length equals 13 residues. With 7 bases clipped from V and 13 bases from J, the junction kept 10 bases outside the gene matches.

This clonotype has just a few counts. The rearrangement joins TRBV13 to TRBJ2-2; 8 bases are shared with TRBD1. Germline CDR1 PRHDT, CDR2 FYEKMQ (reference sequence). The V segment lost 6 bases and the J segment 7 bases; nucleotides outside the gene matches: 10. CDR3 length: 15 residues. The CDR3 sequence: CASSRPQGAGGELFF. CDR3 DNA: TGTGCCAGCAGTCGCCCCCAGGGGGCGGGCGGGGAGCTGTTTTTT.

The genes are TRBV29-1 and TRBJ2-1, with 11 bases lining up with TRBD2. The CDR3 totals 21 residues. Germline loops: CDR1 SQVTM, CDR2 ANQGSEA. Losses at the gene ends were 8 bases for V and 1 base for J; bases not matched to a gene: 25. CDR3 loop: CSTHDALIGTSGLKSYNEQFF. The CDR3 nucleotides are TGCAGCACTCATGACGCGTTAATCGGGACTAGCGGCCTTAAATCCTACAATGAGCAGTTCTTC.

This clonotype turned up a few times. The gene calls are TRBV20-1 and TRBJ2-5; D perhaps matches TRBD2 (7 bases). Germline loops: CDR1 DFQATT, CDR2 SNEGSKA (reference sequence). There are 16 residues in the CDR3. Trimming cost V 1 base and J 1 base, with 16 bases left between them. CDR3 sequence: CSARVQARGRQETQYF. CDR3 bases: TGCAGTGCTAGAGTACAGGCGCGGGGGCGCCAAGAGACCCAGTACTTC.

The sample holds a few counts of this clonotype. The chain combines TRBV25-1 with TRBJ2-2; TRBD2 aligns across 11 bases. Unmatched junction bases numbered 13, after V lost 6 bases and J lost 7 bases. Looked up from germline, CDR1 is MGHDK and CDR2 is SYGVNS. The CDR3 runs to 17 residues. DNA for the CDR3: TGTGCCAGCAGCTCATATAGCGGGGGGGCTTCTGACGGGGAGCTGTTTTTT. It translates to CASSSYSGGASDGELFF.

This clonotype has only a few counts. V is TRBV5-1 and J is TRBJ1-1, with D tentatively TRBD1 (5 bases). Trimming left V 2 bases short and J 0 bases short, with 8 bases between. CDR1 and CDR2 from the germline V gene are SGHRS and YFSETQ. The CDR3 has 14 amino acids. CDR3 loop: CASSLQVMNTEAFF. CDR3 sequence (DNA): TGCGCCAGCAGCTTACAGGTGATGAACACTGAAGCTTTCTTT.

This sequence joins TRBV3-1 and TRBJ1-1; tentative D call: TRBD1 (5 bases). The CDR3 is 12 amino acids. Per germline, CDR1 LGHDT and CDR2 YNNKEL (reference sequence). V lost 1 base and J lost 6, with 6 bases in between. In nucleotides, the CDR3 is TGTGCCAGCAGCCAAGGGGGCTCTGAAGCTTTCTTT. Translated, it gives CASSQGGSEAFF. Full variable domain (remainder filled in from reference TRBV3-1 and TRBJ1-1): DTAVSQTPKYLVTQMGNDKSIKCEQNLGHDTMYWYKQDSKKFLKIMFSYNNKELIINETVPNRFSPKSPDKAHLNLHINSLELGDSAVYFCASSQGGSEAFFGQGTRLTVV.

The rearrangement joins TRBV15 to TRBJ2-5; 12 bases are a match to TRBD1. This CDR3 is built from 16 residues. The germline CDR1 and CDR2 sequences are LNHNV and YYDKDF (reference sequence). The V gene end was trimmed by 5 bases and the J gene end by 4 bases; junction bases not matched to a gene: 8. The CDR3 nucleotides read TGTGCCACCAGCGACCGGGACAGGGGGCCGGGAGAGACCCAGTACTTC. It yields the protein CATSDRDRGPGETQYF.